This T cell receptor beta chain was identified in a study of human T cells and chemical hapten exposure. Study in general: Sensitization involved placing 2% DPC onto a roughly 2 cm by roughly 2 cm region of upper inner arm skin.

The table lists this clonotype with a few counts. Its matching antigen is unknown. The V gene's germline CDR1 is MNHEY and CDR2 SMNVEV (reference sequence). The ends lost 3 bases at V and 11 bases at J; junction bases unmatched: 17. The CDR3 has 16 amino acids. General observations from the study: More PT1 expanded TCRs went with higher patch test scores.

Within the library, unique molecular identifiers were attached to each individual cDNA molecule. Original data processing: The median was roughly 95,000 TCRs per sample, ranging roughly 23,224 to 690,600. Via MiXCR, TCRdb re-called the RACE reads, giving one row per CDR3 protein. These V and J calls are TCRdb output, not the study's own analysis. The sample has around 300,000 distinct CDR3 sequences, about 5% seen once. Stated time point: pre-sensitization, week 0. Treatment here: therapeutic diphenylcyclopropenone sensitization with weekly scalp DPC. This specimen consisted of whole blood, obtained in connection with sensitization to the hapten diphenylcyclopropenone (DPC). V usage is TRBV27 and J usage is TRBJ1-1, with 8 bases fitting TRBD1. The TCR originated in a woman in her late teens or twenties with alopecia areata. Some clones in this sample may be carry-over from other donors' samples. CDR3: CASSFDRGYAPNGAFF. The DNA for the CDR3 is TGTGCCAGCAGTTTTGACAGGGGCTACGCCCCAAATGGGGCTTTCTTT.